This record covers a single TCR beta chain. Antigen unknown. The CDR3 loop spans 15 amino acids. Trimming stripped 2 bases from V and 0 bases from J, with 5 bases between. The germline gives CDR1 MDHEN, CDR2 SYDVKM. Replicate sorted-subset PCRs were loaded with 150 to 250 ng DNA, tens of thousands of T cell genomes. Original analysis: Junction-only sequences produced by ImmunoSEQ had no quality scores, so filtering differed. Profiled with immunoSEQ multiplex PCR; TCRdb holds only in-frame clones, not every one. Clone size and V and J calls were adopted from that table, with D and trimming inferred from the DNA. The sample records roughly 2.2 million clones, 92% being singletons. The data belong to a study of shared clonotypes between healthy human individuals. General observations from the study: Non-shared clonotypes had lower generation probabilities than clonotypes shared by all four sorted-subset donors. Sequencing depth was a factor that was expected to affect clonotype sharing among donors.

This rearrangement joins TRBV28 to TRBJ1-6, with D uncertain. The source material was naive CD4+ T cells from PBMCs. Subset defined: CD45RA+ positively selected. The TCR was taken from a man aged 18 to 35 in good health. Some clones in this sample may be carry-over from other donors' samples. The CDR3 region has the DNA TGTGCCAGCAGTTTACTAAGCTCCTATAATTCACCCCTCCACTTT. Translated, it gives CASSLLSSYNSPLHF.